This T cell receptor (beta chain) was sequenced during a study of shared clonotypes between healthy human individuals. Study-level results: Naive CD4 clonotypes overlapped across several donors at roughly 5%.

Germline V CDR1 and CDR2: SGHAT, FQNNGV. The CDR3 is 13 residues long. V lost 5 bases, J lost 5 bases, and 10 bases lay in between. As to this clone: The antigen remains unidentified. Given a much more abundant clone one base away, this may be a read error.

The method was immunoSEQ multiplex PCR; TCRdb's version includes in-frame clones alone and lacks a portion of them. The data contain about 1.1 million clones, roughly 80% of them singletons. The chain uses TRBV11-2 and TRBJ2-1; D is ambiguous. This TCR was sampled from a man aged 18 to 29 in good health. Some clones in this sample may be carry-over from other donors' samples. The sequencing sample was made of memory CD4+ T cells from PBMCs. Subset reported: CD45RA-negative fraction. CDR3 DNA: TGTGCCAGCAGCGAGACTCGAAACAATGAGCAGTTCTTC. Amino acid sequence: CASSETRNNEQFF.